Detailed here is one TCR beta chain. Its target is unknown. The data stem from a study of CXCR3-negative and CXCR3-positive naive CD8 T cells. Germline-derived CDR1 and CDR2 are SGHRS and YFSETQ. The CDR3 is 13 amino acids. Triplicates of roughly 300,000 cells were sorted from each CD8+ T cell subset. Naivety in CD8+ T cells corresponded to a CD45RO-CCR7+CD27+CD95- phenotype. Study-wide points: Between one naive subset and the other, surface CD5 was comparable, and TCR strength was inferred from TRB CDR3 properties.

The TRB cDNA libraries were prepared by 5' RACE with UMI labels. TCRdb re-called the 5' RACE reads and catalogs CDR3 proteins one per entry, DNA excluded. This sample's table reports fewer than 55,000 distinct CDR3 sequences. The chain couples TRBV5-1 to TRBJ2-3; TCRdb's assignment of TRBD1 cannot be checked, as there is no DNA. Source material: naive CXCR3- CD8+ T cells from blood. Subset denoted: CD45RO-CCR7+CD27+CD95- naive CD8+ T cells lacking CXCR3 (TNR3-). This TCR was sampled from a human donor in good health. Some clones in this sample may be carry-over from other donors' samples. The CDR3 loop is CASSSGRVVAQYF.